This TCR beta chain was documented in a study of cytomegalovirus exposure and HLA in healthy donors. Regarding this clone: Lacking the conserved final phenylalanine or tryptophan, this CDR3 likely reflects a read error.

The PCR used 60 Vbeta and 13 Jbeta primers. TCRdb's copy holds only in-frame clones and misses some; the assay was immunoSEQ multiplex PCR. Of roughly 110,000 clones listed, 70% to 85% were seen once; the top ten hold approximately 10%. The germline V gene encodes CDR1 MGHRA and CDR2 YSYEKL. V dropped 3 bases and J dropped 5; count of bases not matched to a gene: 5. This CDR3 region has 14 residues. The TCR was taken from a man aged 40-55 years in good health and CMV-seropositive. The chain has TRBV4-1 and TRBJ1-2, with TRBD1 matching 8 bases. Source material: PBMCs. The CDR3 bases are TGCGCCAGCAGCCAGGTGGACAGGGTGTATGGCTACACCCTC. Translating gives CASSQVDRVYGYTL.